Only a few counts were recorded for the clone carrying this T cell receptor (beta chain). Its target is unknown. This sample is part of a study of vaccination and CD4 T cells after COVID-19. On the study more broadly: Each participant was administered two doses of a vaccine, which was either BNT162b2 or mRNA-1273. The study collected post-vaccine samples a median around 72 days after dose two, with a range of 14 to 241.

Trimming at V came to 6 bases and at J to 8 bases, leaving 10 bases not matched to a gene. Per germline, CDR1 MNHEY and CDR2 SMNVEV (reference sequence). The CDR3 contains 14 residues. Study-wide results and limits: Counts of SARS-CoV-2-reactive clonotypes had a median that went from approximately 21 to 38, a nonsignificant change.

Via MiXCR, TCRdb re-called the PCR reads, giving one row per CDR3 protein. The table lists about 18,000 distinct CDR3 sequences, approximately 59% of them singletons. The clonotype originates from a human donor who had recovered from COVID-19. The rearrangement joins TRBV27 to TRBJ2-3; TRBD2 agrees at 8 bases. Material: CD4+ T cells from blood, obtained before SARS-CoV-2 vaccination. In DNA, the CDR3 is TGTGCCAGCAGACCCCCGGGACTAGGGTCTACGCAGTATTTT. Its translation is CASRPPGLGSTQYF.